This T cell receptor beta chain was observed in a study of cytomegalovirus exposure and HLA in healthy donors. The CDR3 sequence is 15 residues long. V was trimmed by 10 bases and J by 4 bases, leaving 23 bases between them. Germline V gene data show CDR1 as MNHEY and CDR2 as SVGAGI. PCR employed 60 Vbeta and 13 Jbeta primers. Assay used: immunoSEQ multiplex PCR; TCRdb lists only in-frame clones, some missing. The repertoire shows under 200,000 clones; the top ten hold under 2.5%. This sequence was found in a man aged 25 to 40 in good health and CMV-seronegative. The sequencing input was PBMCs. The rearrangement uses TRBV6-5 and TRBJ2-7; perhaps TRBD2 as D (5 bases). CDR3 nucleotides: TGTGCCACCAAACCCGGACTCTCGATAGTGTACGAGCAGTACTTC. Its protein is CATKPGLSIVYEQYF.